This TCR beta chain was recovered during a study of blood T cell repertoires in COVID-19. The CDR3 runs 15 residues. Unmatched junction bases numbered 6, after V lost 7 bases and J lost 6 bases. Germline V gives CDR1 LGHDT, CDR2 YNNKEL (reference sequence). In the source study's methods: Estimated nucleated cell counts came from reference gene primer amplification. Data came from immunoSEQ multiplex PCR; TCRdb stores just in-frame clones and leaves some out. Clone size and the V and J calls come from that table; the DNA yielded D and trimming. The table lists 100,000 to 150,000 clones, roughly four fifths of them singletons, with roughly 2.3% in the top ten.

This receptor was obtained from a man in his forties with acute COVID-19. Sequences were obtained from PBMCs or T cells enriched from blood (not recorded which). The J gene is TRBJ2-1, the V gene TRBV3-1 (or the pseudogene TRBV3-2), with 13 nucleotides matching TRBD2. CDR3 DNA sequence: TGTGCCAGCACCAAAGGGACTAGCGGGGTCAATGAGCAGTTCTTC. Protein sequence: CASTKGTSGVNEQFF.